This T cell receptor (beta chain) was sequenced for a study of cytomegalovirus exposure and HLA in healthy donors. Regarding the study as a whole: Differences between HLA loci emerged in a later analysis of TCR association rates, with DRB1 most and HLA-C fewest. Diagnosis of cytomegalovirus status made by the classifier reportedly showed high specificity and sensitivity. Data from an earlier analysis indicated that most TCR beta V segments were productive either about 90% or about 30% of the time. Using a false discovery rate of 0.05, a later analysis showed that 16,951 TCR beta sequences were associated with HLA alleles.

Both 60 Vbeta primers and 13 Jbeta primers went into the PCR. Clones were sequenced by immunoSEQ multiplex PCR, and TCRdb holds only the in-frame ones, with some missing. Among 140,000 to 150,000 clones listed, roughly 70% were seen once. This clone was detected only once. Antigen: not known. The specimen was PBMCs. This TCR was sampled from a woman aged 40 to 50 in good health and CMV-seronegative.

The CDR3 coding sequence is TGCGCCAGCAGCCAACAAGACAGACGTTACTCCTACGAGCAGTACTTC. It yields the protein CASSQQDRRYSYEQYF. J is TRBJ2-7 and V is TRBV4-1; tentatively, D is TRBD1 (5 bases). The V and J ends lost 2 bases and 0 bases respectively, with 14 bases between them. This CDR3 spans 16 amino acids. The germline CDR1 and CDR2 sequences are MGHRA and YSYEKL.